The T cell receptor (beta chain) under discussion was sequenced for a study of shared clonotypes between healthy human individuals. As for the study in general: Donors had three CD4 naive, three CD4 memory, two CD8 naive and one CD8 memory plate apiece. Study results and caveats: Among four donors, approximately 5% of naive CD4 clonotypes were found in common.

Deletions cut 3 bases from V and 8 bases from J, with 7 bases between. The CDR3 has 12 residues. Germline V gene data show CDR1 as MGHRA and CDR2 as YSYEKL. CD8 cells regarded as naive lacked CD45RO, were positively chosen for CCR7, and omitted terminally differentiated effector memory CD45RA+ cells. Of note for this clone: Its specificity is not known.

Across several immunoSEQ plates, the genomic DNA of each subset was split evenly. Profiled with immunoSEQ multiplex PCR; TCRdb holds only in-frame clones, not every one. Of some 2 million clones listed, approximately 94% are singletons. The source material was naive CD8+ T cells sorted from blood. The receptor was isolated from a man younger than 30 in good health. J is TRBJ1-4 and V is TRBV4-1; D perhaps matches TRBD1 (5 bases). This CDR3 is CASSHRDEKLFF. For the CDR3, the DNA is TGCGCCAGCAGCCATCGGGACGAAAAACTGTTTTTT.